This T cell receptor beta chain was sequenced in a study of cytomegalovirus exposure and HLA in healthy donors. Study context: In an early release, HLA-typed donors contributed about 80 million unique TCR sequences. Study-level findings and limits: A later analysis appeared to link common viral pathogens to several of the most significant clusters. Productive status was seen about 90% or about 30% of the time for most TCR beta V segments in an earlier analysis.

Notes on this clone: Its antigen is still unknown.

Primers included in the PCR were 60 Vbeta and 13 Jbeta primers. Repertoires were generated with immunoSEQ multiplex PCR, while TCRdb's copy carries only in-frame clones and drops some. Among under 200,000 clones, around four fifths were seen once, and the ten largest hold roughly 1.3%. At the time of sampling, donors were nominally healthy, though unrecorded immune exposures were likely. The CDR3 is 13 amino acids. CDR1 and CDR2 (germline): SEHNR, FQNEAQ (reference sequence). The germline V and J ends were trimmed by 5 bases and 9 bases, with 14 bases remaining between them. Sequencing was done on a sample of PBMCs. The chain carries TRBV7-9 and TRBJ2-1; maybe TRBD2 (5 bases). The source is a man under 40 in good health and CMV-seronegative. The DNA for the CDR3 is TGTGCCAGCAGCGCCTTGGAGGCTGCTGAGCAGTTCTTC. Translated, it gives CASSALEAAEQFF.